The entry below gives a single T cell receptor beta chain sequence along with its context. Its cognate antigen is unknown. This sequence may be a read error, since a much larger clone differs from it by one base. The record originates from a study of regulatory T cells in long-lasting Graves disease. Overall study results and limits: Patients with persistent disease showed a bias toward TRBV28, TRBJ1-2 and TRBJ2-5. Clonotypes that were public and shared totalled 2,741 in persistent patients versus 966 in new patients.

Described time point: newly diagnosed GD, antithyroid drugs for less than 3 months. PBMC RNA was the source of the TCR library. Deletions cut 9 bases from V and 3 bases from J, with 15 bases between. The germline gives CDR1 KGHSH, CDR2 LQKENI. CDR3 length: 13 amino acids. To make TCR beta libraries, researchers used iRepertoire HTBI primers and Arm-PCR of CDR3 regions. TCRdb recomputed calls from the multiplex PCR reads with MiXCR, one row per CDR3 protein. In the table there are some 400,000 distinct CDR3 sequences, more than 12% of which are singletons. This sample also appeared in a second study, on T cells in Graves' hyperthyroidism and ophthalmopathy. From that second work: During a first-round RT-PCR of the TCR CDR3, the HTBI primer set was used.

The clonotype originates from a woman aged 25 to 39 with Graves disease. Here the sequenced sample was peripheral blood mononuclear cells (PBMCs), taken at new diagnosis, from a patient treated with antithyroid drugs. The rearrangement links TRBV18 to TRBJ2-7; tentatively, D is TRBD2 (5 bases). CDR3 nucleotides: TGTGCCAGTAAGCCCTCGGGGTGCTACGAGCAGTACTTC. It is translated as CASKPSGCYEQYF.